These 7 T cell receptor beta chains share one sample of origin, sequenced in a study of T cells after yellow fever vaccination (dated by TCRdb to about 2019). The library was obtained by 5' RACE. The sequencer listed for this sample is Illumina HiSeq 2500. TCRdb reprocessing: public reads trimmed at Q25 with fastp, clones called with MiXCR, in-frame beta chains kept. Rows are unified per CDR3 protein, each entry keeping the most common DNA and genes. In this sample the table shows about 150,000 distinct CDR3 sequences, approximately 6.2% of which occur a single time. The leading ten clones occupy approximately 3% of the sample. The label giving this sample's treatment or condition can be read as: live attenuated yellow fever vaccine strain. Sample: CD4+ T cells sorted from PBMCs, taken on the day of the first yellow fever vaccination. Every receptor here comes from a man younger than 35 who received the YFV17D yellow fever vaccine.

This clonotype was counted only a few times. V usage is TRBV6-1 and J usage is TRBJ1-1; the D is unclear. V shed 1 base and J shed 3 bases, with 12 bases lying between them. The CDR3 consists of 15 residues. CDR1 MNHNS and CDR2 SASEGT come from the germline V gene. In nucleotides, the CDR3 is TGTGCCAGCAGTGAAGGCCGAGGGTCGGACACTGAAGCTTTCTTT. It yields the protein CASSEGRGSDTEAFF.

Many counts were recorded for this clonotype. The chain links TRBV20-1 to TRBJ2-1; tentatively, D is TRBD1 (6 bases). There are 15 residues in the CDR3. The V gene lost 3 bases and the J gene lost 2 bases, with 14 bases spanning the gap. Germline lookup yields CDR1 DFQATT and CDR2 SNEGSKA (reference sequence). CDR3 protein: CSARVLAGAYNEQFF. CDR3 nucleotides: TGCAGTGCTAGGGTCTTGGCAGGGGCCTACAATGAGCAGTTCTTC.

This clonotype was detected a few times. The chain couples TRBV9 to TRBJ2-3, with D hard to call. The germline gives CDR1 SGDLS, CDR2 YYNGEE. The V end lost 0 bases, the J end lost 2 bases, and 10 bases lay between the germline ends. This CDR3 region has 15 residues. CDR3: CASSVAPAPTDTQYF. The CDR3 coding sequence is TGTGCCAGCAGCGTAGCTCCCGCCCCCACAGATACGCAGTATTTT.

This clonotype was seen ten or more times. The rearrangement uses TRBV6-5 and TRBJ1-2, with D unclear. The V gene's germline CDR1 is MNHEY and CDR2 SVGAGI. The V end was cut by 6 bases, the J end by 3 bases, with 11 bases between. This CDR3 has 13 residues. CDR3 bases: TGTGCCAGCAGCACCGCAATAGACTATGGCTACACCTTC. It translates to CASSTAIDYGYTF.

This clonotype has ten or more counts. This rearrangement joins TRBV2 to TRBJ2-5; D gene unclear. Looked up from germline, CDR1 is SNHLY and CDR2 is FYNNEI. This CDR3 region has 14 residues. With 7 bases removed from V and 5 bases from J, the gap between germline ends came to 17 bases. The CDR3 region is CASTRGLDVETQYF. For the CDR3, the DNA is TGTGCCAGCACAAGAGGCTTGGATGTCGAGACCCAGTACTTC.

J is TRBJ2-5 and V is TRBV5-4; TRBD1 matches at 8 bases. The J segment lost 5 bases and the V segment lost 4 bases, leaving 7 bases of the junction unmatched. Germline CDR1 SGHNT, CDR2 YYREEE (reference sequence). CDR3 length: 14 residues. The DNA for the CDR3 is TGTGCCAGCAGCGGGACGGACAGGGTTGAGACCCAGTACTTC. Protein sequence: CASSGTDRVETQYF.

This clonotype was recorded at least ten times. This sequence joins TRBV4-1 and TRBJ1-2; D unclear. Germline CDR1 and CDR2: MGHRA and YSYEKL. Trimming took off 4 bases at V and 4 bases at J, with 10 bases between the two ends. This CDR3 is 13 amino acids long. CDR3 nucleotides: TGCGCCAGCAGCCCCTACGGCGGCTATGGCTACACCTTC. Protein: CASSPYGGYGYTF.